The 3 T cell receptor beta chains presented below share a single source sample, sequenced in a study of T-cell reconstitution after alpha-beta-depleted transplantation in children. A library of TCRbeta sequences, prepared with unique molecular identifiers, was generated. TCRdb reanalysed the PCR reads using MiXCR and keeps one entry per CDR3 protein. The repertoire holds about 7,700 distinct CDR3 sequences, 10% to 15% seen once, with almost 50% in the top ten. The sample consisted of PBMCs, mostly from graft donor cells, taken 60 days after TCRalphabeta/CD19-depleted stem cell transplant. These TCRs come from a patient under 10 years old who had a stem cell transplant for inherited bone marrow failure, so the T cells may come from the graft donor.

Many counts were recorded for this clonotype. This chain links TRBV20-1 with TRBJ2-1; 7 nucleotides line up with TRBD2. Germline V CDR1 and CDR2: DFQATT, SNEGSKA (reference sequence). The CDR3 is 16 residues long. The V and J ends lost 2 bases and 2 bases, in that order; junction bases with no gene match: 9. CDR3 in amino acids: CSARPELAPAYNEQFF. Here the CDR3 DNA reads TGCAGTGCTAGACCCGAACTAGCGCCAGCCTACAATGAGCAGTTCTTC.

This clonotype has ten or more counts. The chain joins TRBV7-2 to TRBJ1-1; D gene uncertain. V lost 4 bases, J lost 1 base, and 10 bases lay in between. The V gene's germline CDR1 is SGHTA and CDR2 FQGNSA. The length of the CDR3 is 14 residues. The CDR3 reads CASSYMSQNTEAFF. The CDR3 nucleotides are TGTGCCAGCAGCTATATGTCCCAGAACACTGAAGCTTTCTTT. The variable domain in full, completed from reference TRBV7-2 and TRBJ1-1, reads GAGVSQSPSNKVTEKGKDVELRCDPISGHTALYWYRQSLGQGLEFLIYFQGNSAPDKSGLPSDRFSAERTGGSVSTLTIQRTQQEDSAVYLCASSYMSQNTEAFFGQGTRLTVV.

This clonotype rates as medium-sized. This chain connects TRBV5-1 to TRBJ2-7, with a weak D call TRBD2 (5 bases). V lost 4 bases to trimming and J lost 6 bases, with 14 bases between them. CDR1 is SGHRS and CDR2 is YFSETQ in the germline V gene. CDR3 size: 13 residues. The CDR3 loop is CASSLRGSREQYF. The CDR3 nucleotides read TGCGCCAGCAGCCTAAGAGGGTCGCGCGAGCAGTACTTC.